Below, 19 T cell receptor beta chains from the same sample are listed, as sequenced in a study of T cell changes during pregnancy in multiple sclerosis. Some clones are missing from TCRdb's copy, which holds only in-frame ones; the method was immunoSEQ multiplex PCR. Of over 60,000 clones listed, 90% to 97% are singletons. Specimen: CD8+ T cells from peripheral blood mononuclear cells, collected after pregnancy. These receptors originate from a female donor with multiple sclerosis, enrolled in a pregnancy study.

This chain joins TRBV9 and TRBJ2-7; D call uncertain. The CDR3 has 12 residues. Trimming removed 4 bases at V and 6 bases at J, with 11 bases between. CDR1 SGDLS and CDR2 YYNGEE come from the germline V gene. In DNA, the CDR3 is TGTGCCAGCAGCCTGACGGGTAGCGAGCAGTACTTC. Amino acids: CASSLTGSEQYF.

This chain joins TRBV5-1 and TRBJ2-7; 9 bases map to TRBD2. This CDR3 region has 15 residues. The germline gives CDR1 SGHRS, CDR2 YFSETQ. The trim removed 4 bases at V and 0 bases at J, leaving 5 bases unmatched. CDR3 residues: CASSLGLAISYEQYF. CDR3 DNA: TGCGCCAGCAGCCTTGGACTAGCGATCTCCTACGAGCAGTACTTC. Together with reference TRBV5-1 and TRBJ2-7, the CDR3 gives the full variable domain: KAGVTQTPRYLIKTRGQQVTLSCSPISGHRSVSWYQQTPGQGLQFLFEYFSETQRNKGNFPGRFSGRQFSNSRSEMNVSTLELGDSALYLCASSLGLAISYEQYFGPGTRLTVT.

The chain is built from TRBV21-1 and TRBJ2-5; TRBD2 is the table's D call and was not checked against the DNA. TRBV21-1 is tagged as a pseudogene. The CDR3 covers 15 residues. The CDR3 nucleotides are TGTGCCAGCAGCAAAGATGGTGGGGGGGGCGAGACCCAGTACTTC. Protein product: CASSKDGGGGETQYF.

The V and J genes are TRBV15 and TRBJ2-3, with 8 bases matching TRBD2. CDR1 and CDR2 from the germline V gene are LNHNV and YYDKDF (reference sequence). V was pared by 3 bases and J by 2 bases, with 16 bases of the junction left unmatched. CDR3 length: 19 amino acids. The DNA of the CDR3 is TGTGCCACCAGCAGGGGATCCGACGGAGCGGGAGACCACACAGATACGCAGTATTTT. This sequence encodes CATSRGSDGAGDHTDTQYF.

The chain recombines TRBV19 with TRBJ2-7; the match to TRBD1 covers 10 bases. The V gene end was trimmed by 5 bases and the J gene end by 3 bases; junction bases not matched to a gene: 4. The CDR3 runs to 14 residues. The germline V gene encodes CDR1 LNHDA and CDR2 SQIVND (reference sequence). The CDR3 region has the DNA TGTGCCAGTAGTTTCGGGACAGGGGTCTACGAGCAGTACTTC. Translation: CASSFGTGVYEQYF.

CDR3 amino acids: CASSANFQATNEKLFF. In DNA form, the CDR3 reads TGTGCCAGCTCAGCGAACTTTCAGGCAACTAATGAAAAACTGTTTTTT. The chain recombines TRBV18 with TRBJ1-4; no definite D call. V lost 5 bases, J lost 0 bases, and 13 bases lay in between. The CDR3 runs to 16 residues. Per germline, CDR1 KGHSH and CDR2 LQKENI.

The CDR3 sequence is CASSSNSYEQYF. For the CDR3, the DNA is TGTGCCAGCAGCTCGAACAGCTACGAGCAGTACTTC. This chain links TRBV11-2 with TRBJ2-7; D remains ambiguous. This CDR3 has 12 amino acids. Trimming took 4 bases from V and 3 from J, leaving 7 bases between them. Looked up from germline, CDR1 is SGHAT and CDR2 is FQNNGV.

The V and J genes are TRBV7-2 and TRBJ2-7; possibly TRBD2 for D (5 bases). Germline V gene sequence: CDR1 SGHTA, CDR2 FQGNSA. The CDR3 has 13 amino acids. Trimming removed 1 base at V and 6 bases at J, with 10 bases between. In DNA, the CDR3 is TGTGCCAGCAGCTTAGTGGTGAGCGGCGAGCAGTACTTC. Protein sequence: CASSLVVSGEQYF.

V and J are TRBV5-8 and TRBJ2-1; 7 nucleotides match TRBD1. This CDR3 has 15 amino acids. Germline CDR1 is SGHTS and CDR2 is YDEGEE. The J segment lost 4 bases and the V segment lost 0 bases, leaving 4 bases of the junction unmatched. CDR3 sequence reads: CASSLGGQTYNEQFF. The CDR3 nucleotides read TGTGCCAGCAGCTTGGGGGGACAGACTTACAATGAGCAGTTCTTC. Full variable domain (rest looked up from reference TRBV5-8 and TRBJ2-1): EAGVTQSPTHLIKTRGQQATLRCSPISGHTSVYWYQQALGLGLQFLLWYDEGEERNRGNFPPRFSGRQFPNYSSELNVNALELEDSALYLCASSLGGQTYNEQFFGPGTRLTVL.

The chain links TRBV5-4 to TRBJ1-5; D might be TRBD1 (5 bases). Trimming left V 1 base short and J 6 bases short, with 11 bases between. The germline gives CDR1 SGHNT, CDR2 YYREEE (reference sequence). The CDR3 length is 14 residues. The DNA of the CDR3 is TGTGCCAGCAGCTTGTGGGGGGGGACTCAGCCCCAGCATTTT. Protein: CASSLWGGTQPQHF.

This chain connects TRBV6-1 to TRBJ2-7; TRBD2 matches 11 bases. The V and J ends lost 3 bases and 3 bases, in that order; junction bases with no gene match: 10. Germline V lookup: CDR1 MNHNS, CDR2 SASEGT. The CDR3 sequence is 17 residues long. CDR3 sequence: CASSDFGTSGRSYEQYF. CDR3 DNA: TGTGCCAGCAGTGATTTTGGTACTAGCGGGAGAAGCTACGAGCAGTACTTC.

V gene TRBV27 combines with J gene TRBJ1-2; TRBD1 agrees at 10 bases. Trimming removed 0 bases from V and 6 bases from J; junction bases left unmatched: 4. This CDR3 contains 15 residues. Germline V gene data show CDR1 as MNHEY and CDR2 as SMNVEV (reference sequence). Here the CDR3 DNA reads TGTGCCAGCAGTTTATCGGCAGGGACAGGGGATGGCTACACCTTC. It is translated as CASSLSAGTGDGYTF.

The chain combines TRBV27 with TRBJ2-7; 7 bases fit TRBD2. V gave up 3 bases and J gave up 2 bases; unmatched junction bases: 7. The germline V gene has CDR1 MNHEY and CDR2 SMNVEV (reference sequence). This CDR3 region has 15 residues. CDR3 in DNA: TGTGCCAGCAGTTTGAGGCTTGGACTAGCCTACGAGCAGTACTTC. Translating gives CASSLRLGLAYEQYF.

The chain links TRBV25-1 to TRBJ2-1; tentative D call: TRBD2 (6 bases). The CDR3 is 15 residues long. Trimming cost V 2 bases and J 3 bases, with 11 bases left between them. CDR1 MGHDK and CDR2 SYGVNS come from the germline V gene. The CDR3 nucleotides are TGTGCCAGCAGTGAAGGTCGGGAGAGCTACAATGAGCAGTTCTTC. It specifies CASSEGRESYNEQFF.

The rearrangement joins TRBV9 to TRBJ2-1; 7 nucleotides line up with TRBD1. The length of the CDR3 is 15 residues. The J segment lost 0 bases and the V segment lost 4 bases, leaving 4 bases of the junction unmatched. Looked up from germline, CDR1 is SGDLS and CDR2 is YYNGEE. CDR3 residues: CASSYRDSSYNEQFF. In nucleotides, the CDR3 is TGTGCCAGCAGCTATCGGGACAGCTCCTACAATGAGCAGTTCTTC.

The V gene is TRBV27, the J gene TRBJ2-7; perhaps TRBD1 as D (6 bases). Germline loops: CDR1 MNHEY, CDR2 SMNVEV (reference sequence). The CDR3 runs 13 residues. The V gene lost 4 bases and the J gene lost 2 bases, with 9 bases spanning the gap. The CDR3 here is CASSWAGAYEQYF. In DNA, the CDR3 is TGTGCCAGCAGTTGGGCAGGGGCCTACGAGCAGTACTTC.

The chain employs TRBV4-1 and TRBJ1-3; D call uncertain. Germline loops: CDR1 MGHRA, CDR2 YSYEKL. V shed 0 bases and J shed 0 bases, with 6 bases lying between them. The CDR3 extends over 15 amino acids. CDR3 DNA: TGCGCCAGCAGCCAAGAACATGCCTCTGGAAACACCATATATTTT. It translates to CASSQEHASGNTIYF.

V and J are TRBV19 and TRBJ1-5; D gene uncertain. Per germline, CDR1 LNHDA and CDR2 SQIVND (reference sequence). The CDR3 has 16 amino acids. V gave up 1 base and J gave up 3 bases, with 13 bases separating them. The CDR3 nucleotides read TGTGCCAGTAGTATAGTCCTACCCACCGACAATCAGCCCCAGCATTTT. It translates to CASSIVLPTDNQPQHF.

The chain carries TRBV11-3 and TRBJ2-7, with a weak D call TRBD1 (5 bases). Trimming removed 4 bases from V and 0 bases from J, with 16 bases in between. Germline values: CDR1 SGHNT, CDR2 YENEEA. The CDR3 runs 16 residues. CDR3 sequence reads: CASSWWGSHYSYEQYF. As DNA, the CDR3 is TGTGCCAGCAGCTGGTGGGGCAGCCATTACTCCTACGAGCAGTACTTC.